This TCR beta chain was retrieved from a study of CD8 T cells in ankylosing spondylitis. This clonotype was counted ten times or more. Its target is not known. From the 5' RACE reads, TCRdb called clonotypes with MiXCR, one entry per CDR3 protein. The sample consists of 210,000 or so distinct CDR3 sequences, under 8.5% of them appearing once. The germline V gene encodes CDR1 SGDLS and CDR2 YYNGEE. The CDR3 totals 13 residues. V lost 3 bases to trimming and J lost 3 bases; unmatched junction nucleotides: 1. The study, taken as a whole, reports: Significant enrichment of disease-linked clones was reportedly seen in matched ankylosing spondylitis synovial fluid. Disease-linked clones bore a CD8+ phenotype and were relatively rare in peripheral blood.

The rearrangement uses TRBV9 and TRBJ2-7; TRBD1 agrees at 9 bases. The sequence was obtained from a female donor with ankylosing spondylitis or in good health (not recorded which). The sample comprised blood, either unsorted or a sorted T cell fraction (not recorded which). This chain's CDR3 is CASSGGQGYEQYF. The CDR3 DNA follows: TGTGCCAGCAGCGGGGGACAGGGCTACGAGCAGTACTTC.